One and the same sample provided the 23 T cell receptor beta chains below, sequenced in a study of identical twins. TCRdb redid the calling of the 5' RACE reads with MiXCR, one entry per CDR3 protein. This sample has roughly 540,000 distinct CDR3 sequences; approximately 22% occur once, and the top ten carry 0.91%. The same sample was also used in a study of T cells expressing NK-cell markers.

Material for sequencing was CD4+ T cells sorted from blood. The origin of the receptors is a woman in her late teens or twenties in good health.

This clonotype showed up just a few times. The rearrangement links TRBV5-1 to TRBJ2-1; the D gene is possibly TRBD1 (6 bases). The CDR3 contains 16 residues. Germline CDR1 reads SGHRS; CDR2 reads YFSETQ. Trimming shortened V by 0 bases and J by 0 bases, and 10 bases separated the two germline ends. CDR3 amino acids: CASSLVGANSYNEQFF. The CDR3, as DNA: TGCGCCAGCAGCTTGGTGGGGGCGAACTCCTACAATGAGCAGTTCTTC.

Many counts were recorded for this clonotype. This rearrangement joins TRBV7-2 to TRBJ1-4; perhaps TRBD1 as D (5 bases). Germline CDR1 reads SGHTA; CDR2 reads FQGNSA. The CDR3 length is 16 residues. Trimming took off 5 bases at V and 7 bases at J, with 20 bases between the two ends. In nucleotides, the CDR3 is TGTGCCAGCAGCCCTCTTTCGTCCGGGGGAGGTGAAAAACTGTTTTTT. As protein: CASSPLSSGGGEKLFF. The variable domain in full, completed from reference TRBV7-2 and TRBJ1-4, reads GAGVSQSPSNKVTEKGKDVELRCDPISGHTALYWYRQSLGQGLEFLIYFQGNSAPDKSGLPSDRFSAERTGGSVSTLTIQRTQQEDSAVYLCASSPLSSGGGEKLFFGSGTQLSVL.

The chain has TRBV4-3 and TRBJ2-5; D gene ambiguous. The CDR3 covers 17 residues. Germline assignment: CDR1 LGHNA and CDR2 YSLEER. The ends were cut back, 0 bases at V and 8 bases at J, with 22 bases in the middle. CDR3 coding DNA: TGCGCCAGCAGCCAAGATAGAGGTGGAGCTCTGTGGAGTACCCAGTACTTC. Protein sequence: CASSQDRGGALWSTQYF.

This clonotype was observed a handful of times. This sequence joins TRBV6-2 or TRBV6-3 and TRBJ1-2; no clear D. The CDR3 covers 12 residues. Germline-derived CDR1 and CDR2 are MNHEY and SVGEGT. The ends were cut back, 4 bases at V and 2 bases at J, with 5 bases in the middle. The CDR3 sequence is CASSWQNYGYTF. The CDR3 nucleotides are TGTGCCAGCAGTTGGCAGAACTATGGCTACACCTTC.

The rearrangement joins TRBV7-2 to TRBJ2-7; 12 bases are shared with TRBD2. Unmatched junction bases numbered 4, after V lost 4 bases and J lost 3 bases. The CDR3 is 15 amino acids. The germline gives CDR1 SGHTA, CDR2 FQGNSA. Written as DNA, the CDR3 is TGTGCCAGCAGCTCTCAGGGACTAGCGGGCTACGAGCAGTACTTC. Its translation: CASSSQGLAGYEQYF.

The chain employs TRBV9 and TRBJ2-5; D is possibly TRBD1 or TRBD2 (6 bases each). The CDR3 spans 15 residues. V was shortened by 0 bases and J by 2 bases, with 11 bases between the two germline ends. CDR1 and CDR2 (germline): SGDLS, YYNGEE. CDR3 DNA: TGTGCCAGCAGCGTAGTCGGGGGCCTTCAAGAGACCCAGTACTTC. It specifies CASSVVGGLQETQYF.

V gene TRBV5-1 combines with J gene TRBJ2-7; D is undetermined. The CDR3 consists of 11 residues. The V gene lost 4 bases and the J gene lost 2 bases, with 4 bases spanning the gap. The germline V gene encodes CDR1 SGHRS and CDR2 YFSETQ. The CDR3 region is CASSQPYEQYF. In DNA, the CDR3 is TGCGCCAGCAGCCAACCCTACGAGCAGTACTTC.

This clonotype was counted a single time. V is TRBV3-1 and J is TRBJ2-7; a possible D gene is TRBD1 (5 bases). This CDR3 is 15 amino acids long. Looked up from germline, CDR1 is LGHDT and CDR2 is YNNKEL (reference sequence). V was pared by 1 base and J by 2 bases, with 12 bases between. The CDR3 DNA reads as TGTGCCAGCAGCCAAGTGGGGCGGAGTGCCTACGAGCAGTACTTC. It yields the protein CASSQVGRSAYEQYF.

This clonotype was seen ten or more times. The CDR3 DNA follows: TGTGCCAGCTCCGGACTAGTGACAGATACGCAGTATTTT. This encodes CASSGLVTDTQYF. The chain recombines TRBV18 with TRBJ2-3; 7 positions agree with TRBD2. The junction had 3 bases not matched to a gene; V was cut back by 6 bases and J by 3 bases. Germline CDR1 and CDR2: KGHSH and LQKENI. The CDR3 is made up of 13 amino acids.

This clonotype is a singleton in its sample. The rearrangement links TRBV18 to TRBJ2-1; 8 nucleotides agree with TRBD2. CDR1 is KGHSH and CDR2 is LQKENI in the germline V gene. CDR3 length: 16 amino acids. V shed 2 bases and J 8 bases; nucleotides not matched to a gene: 11. CDR3 region: CASSPASPGLGHEQFF. In DNA, the CDR3 is TGTGCCAGCTCACCAGCGAGTCCGGGACTAGGACATGAGCAGTTCTTC.

V and J are TRBV28 and TRBJ1-6; no clear D. Per the germline V gene, CDR1 is MDHEN and CDR2 is SYDVKM. V was cut by 7 bases and J by 12 bases, with 13 bases left in between. This CDR3 region has 12 residues. The CDR3 sequence: CASNPPARPLHF. The CDR3, as DNA: TGTGCCAGCAACCCCCCCGCTAGACCCCTCCACTTT.

The chain uses TRBV29-1 and TRBJ2-2; D possibly uses TRBD1 or TRBD2 (8 bases each). CDR3 length equals 15 residues. CDR1 is SQVTM and CDR2 is ANQGSEA in the germline V gene. Trimming cost V 7 bases and J 0 bases, with 15 bases left between them. The CDR3 DNA sequence: TGCAGCGCTATAGCGGGACAGGCGAACACCGGGGAGCTGTTTTTT. It codes for CSAIAGQANTGELFF.

A few counts support this clonotype. The rearrangement joins TRBV7-2 to TRBJ1-4; 7 bases agree with TRBD1. There are 15 residues in the CDR3. Trimming cost V 4 bases and J 4 bases; bases outside gene matches: 6. Germline V gene sequence: CDR1 SGHTA, CDR2 FQGNSA. The CDR3 bases are TGTGCCAGCAGCTCTCCAGGGGGGTATAATGAAAAACTGTTTTTT. Residues: CASSSPGGYNEKLFF.

This clonotype was seen a few times. The CDR3: CAISLDRDAEAFF. The CDR3 coding sequence is TGTGCCATCAGTCTCGACAGGGACGCTGAAGCTTTCTTT. The J gene is TRBJ1-1, the V gene TRBV10-3, with TRBD1 identical over 7 bases. V was pared by 5 bases and J by 6 bases, with 6 bases of the junction left unmatched. Germline V gives CDR1 ENHRY, CDR2 SYGVKD. The CDR3 is 13 residues long.

This clonotype has more than one count but fewer than ten. J is TRBJ1-5 and V is TRBV5-5; D unresolved. CDR3 size: 14 residues. The V gene lost 0 bases and the J gene lost 7 bases, with 11 bases spanning the gap. Germline assignment: CDR1 SGHKS and CDR2 YYEKEE (reference sequence). The CDR3 is CASSLGQEVQPQHF. CDR3 DNA: TGTGCCAGCAGCTTGGGGCAGGAGGTGCAGCCCCAGCATTTT.

The chain uses TRBV5-1 and TRBJ2-3; unclear D gene. This CDR3 spans 13 amino acids. Germline CDR1 is SGHRS and CDR2 is YFSETQ. The V end was cut by 4 bases, the J end by 5 bases, with 11 bases between. Here the CDR3 DNA reads TGCGCCAGCAGCGTCTTCCCCGGAGATACGCAGTATTTT. This gives the protein CASSVFPGDTQYF.

This clonotype was detected only a few times. This chain joins TRBV20-1 and TRBJ1-2; D is undetermined. The ends were cut back, 1 base at V and 5 bases at J, with 8 bases in the middle. Per the germline V gene, CDR1 is DFQATT and CDR2 is SNEGSKA (reference sequence). The CDR3 has 12 amino acids. The CDR3 loop is CSARAGRYGYTF. The CDR3 coding sequence is TGCAGTGCTAGAGCCGGGAGGTATGGCTACACCTTC.

In its sample, this clonotype was seen a few times. The chain is built from TRBV6-1 and TRBJ2-1, with 8 nucleotides matching TRBD1. The CDR3 spans 15 residues. The V and J ends lost 6 bases and 9 bases, in that order; junction bases with no gene match: 13. The germline V gene encodes CDR1 MNHNS and CDR2 SASEGT. In nucleotides, the CDR3 is TGTGCCAGCAGGACAGGGGCCTCCCGGAATTCTGAGCAGTTCTTC. It encodes CASRTGASRNSEQFF.

This clonotype has only a few counts. V and J are TRBV3-1 and TRBJ2-1; 8 nucleotides match TRBD2. The CDR3 sequence is 17 residues long. Germline CDR1 reads LGHDT; CDR2 reads YNNKEL (reference sequence). Unmatched junction bases numbered 8, after V lost 2 bases and J lost 2 bases. CDR3 amino acids: CASSQFIGGDTYNEQFF. In nucleotides, the CDR3 is TGTGCCAGCAGCCAATTTATCGGGGGGGATACCTACAATGAGCAGTTCTTC.

This chain uses TRBV20-1 with TRBJ1-3; tentative D call: TRBD1 (5 bases). The CDR3 extends over 14 amino acids. V was trimmed by 0 bases and J by 3 bases, leaving 9 bases between them. Germline values: CDR1 DFQATT, CDR2 SNEGSKA (reference sequence). The CDR3 loop reads CSARDQGFGNTIYF. CDR3 DNA: TGCAGTGCTAGAGATCAGGGATTTGGAAACACCATATATTTT.

V usage is TRBV27 and J usage is TRBJ2-4; 8 bases fit TRBD2. The CDR3 consists of 14 residues. Germline V lookup: CDR1 MNHEY, CDR2 SMNVEV (reference sequence). Trimming at V came to 0 bases and at J to 10 bases, leaving 5 bases not matched to a gene. CDR3 in DNA: TGTGCCAGCAGTTTATCGAGGTTAGCGGGGATTCAGTACTTC. Translated, it gives CASSLSRLAGIQYF.

This clonotype was counted only a few times. The chain is built from TRBV5-6 and TRBJ1-1; tentative D call: TRBD1 (6 bases). This CDR3 has 13 residues. The germline V gene encodes CDR1 SGHDT and CDR2 YYEEEE. With 7 bases removed from V and 5 bases from J, the gap between germline ends came to 15 bases. Here the CDR3 reads CASVNRVGTEAFF. CDR3 sequence (DNA): TGTGCCAGCGTGAACAGGGTGGGGACTGAAGCTTTCTTT.

The chain uses TRBV19 and TRBJ2-7; 8 bases line up with TRBD2. CDR1 is LNHDA and CDR2 is SQIVND in the germline V gene (reference sequence). The CDR3 totals 16 residues. V trimming: 1 base; J trimming: 1 base; junction bases outside the gene matches: 6. In nucleotides, the CDR3 is TGTGCCAGTAGTATAGCAAGCGGGGGAGAATCCTACGAGCAGTACTTC. It specifies CASSIASGGESYEQYF.